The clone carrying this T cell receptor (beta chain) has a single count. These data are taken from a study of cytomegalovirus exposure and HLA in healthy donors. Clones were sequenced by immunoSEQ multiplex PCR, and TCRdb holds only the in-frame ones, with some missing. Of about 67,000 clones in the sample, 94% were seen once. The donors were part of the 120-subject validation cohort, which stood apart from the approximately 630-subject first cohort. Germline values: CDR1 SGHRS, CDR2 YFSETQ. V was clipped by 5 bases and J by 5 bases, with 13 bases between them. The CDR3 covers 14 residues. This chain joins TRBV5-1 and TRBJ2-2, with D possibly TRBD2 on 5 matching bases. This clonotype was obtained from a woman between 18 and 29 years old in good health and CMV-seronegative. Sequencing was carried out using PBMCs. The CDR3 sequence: CASREITGTGELFF. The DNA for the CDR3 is TGCGCCAGCAGAGAGATTACGGGGACCGGGGAGCTGTTTTTT.